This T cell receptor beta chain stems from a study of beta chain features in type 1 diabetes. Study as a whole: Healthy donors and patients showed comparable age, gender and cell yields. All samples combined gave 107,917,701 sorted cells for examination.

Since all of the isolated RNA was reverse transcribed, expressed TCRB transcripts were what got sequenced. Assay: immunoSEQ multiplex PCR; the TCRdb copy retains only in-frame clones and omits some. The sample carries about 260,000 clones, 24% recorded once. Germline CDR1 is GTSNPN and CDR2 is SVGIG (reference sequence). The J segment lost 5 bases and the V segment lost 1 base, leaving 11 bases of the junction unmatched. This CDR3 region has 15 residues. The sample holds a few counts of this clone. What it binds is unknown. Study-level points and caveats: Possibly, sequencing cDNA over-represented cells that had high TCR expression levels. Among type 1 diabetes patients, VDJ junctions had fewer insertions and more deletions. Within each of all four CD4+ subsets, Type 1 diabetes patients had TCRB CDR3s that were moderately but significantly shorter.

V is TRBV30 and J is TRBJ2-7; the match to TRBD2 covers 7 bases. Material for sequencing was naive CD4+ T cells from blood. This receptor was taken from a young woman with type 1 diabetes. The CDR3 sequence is CAWSGTRGYSHEQYF. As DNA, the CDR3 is TGTGCCTGGAGTGGGACGCGGGGGTACAGCCACGAGCAGTACTTC.